The present entry profiles one T cell receptor (beta chain) with its context. Its matching antigen is unknown. A sort by CD45RO/CCR7/CD25/CD127/CD95/CD27 yielded CD4+ naive, central memory, regulatory and stem cell-like memory cells. Reverse transcription of all isolated RNA meant that expressed TCRB transcripts were sequenced. The average read count of naive, central memory and regulatory T cell samples was approximately 3.5 million. TCRdb's copy holds only in-frame clones and misses some; the assay was immunoSEQ multiplex PCR. Of 400,000 or so clones in the sample, 10% to 15% were seen once. The sample is drawn from a study of beta chain features in type 1 diabetes. General study results and limits: In the patient group, naive, central memory and Treg TCRB repertoires seemed more alike than in the healthy donor group. Patients with Type 1 diabetes showed moderately but significantly shorter TCRB CDR3s in all four CD4+ subsets. Whatever favoring of shorter templates PCR might show would apply equally to patients and controls.

The ends were cut back, 2 bases at V and 6 bases at J, with 7 bases in the middle. The germline V gene has CDR1 SEHNR and CDR2 FQNEAQ (reference sequence). The CDR3 contains 12 residues. The receptor comes from a woman aged 18-29 years with type 1 diabetes. The V and J genes are TRBV7-9 and TRBJ1-1; no firm D call. Material for sequencing was naive CD4+ T cells from blood. CDR3 amino acids: CASSLLGPEAFF. In DNA, the CDR3 is TGTGCCAGCAGCTTACTGGGCCCTGAAGCTTTCTTT.